Here is one TCR beta chain with its context. Its antigen is not known. The data were taken from a study of identical twins. Addition of a universal primer site occurred through template switching, and cDNA carried unique molecular identifiers. TCRdb reanalysed the 5' RACE reads using MiXCR and keeps one entry per CDR3 protein. The sample lists roughly 240,000 distinct CDR3 sequences; about 7% were seen once. CDR3 size: 12 residues. V lost 4 bases, J lost 15 bases, and 5 bases stayed unmatched. The V gene's germline CDR1 is SQVTM and CDR2 ANQGSEA. Whole-study results and caveats: Zero-insertion findings could be partly confounded by invariant cells (MAIT and iNKT cells). The analysis was cross-sectional rather than longitudinal within donors.

The same data also contributed to another study, on yellow fever vaccine responses in identical twins.

The source of this sequence is a woman aged 18-35 years in good health. Sequenced input: memory (CD45RO+) T cells sorted from blood. The chain recombines TRBV29-1 with TRBJ2-4; 14 bases align to TRBD2. CDR3 sequence: CSVGTSGGTWYF. The CDR3, as DNA: TGCAGCGTTGGGACTAGCGGGGGGACTTGGTACTTC.